The sequence of this T cell receptor (beta chain) was determined in a study of blood T cell repertoires in COVID-19. Germline V CDR1 and CDR2: SGDLS, YYNGEE. Trimming cost V 6 bases and J 12 bases; bases outside gene matches: 10. CDR3 length equals 14 residues. TCRdb's table, derived via immunoSEQ multiplex PCR, lists solely in-frame clones and lacks some. This sample yields some 29,000 clones, of which over 75% are seen a single time; around 30% belongs to the top ten. The sequencing input was peripheral blood. The chain is built from TRBV9 and TRBJ1-6; the match to TRBD1 covers 9 bases. The sequence was collected from a woman older than 75 with COVID-19, enrolled during active disease. The CDR3 protein is CASNPGTGNQPLHF. CDR3 in DNA: TGTGCCAGCAACCCCGGGACAGGGAATCAACCCCTCCACTTT.